These 27 T cell receptor beta chains were all obtained from the same sample, sequenced in a study of human T cells and chemical hapten exposure. One entry per CDR3 protein, called by TCRdb with MiXCR from the RACE reads. This table holds around 340,000 distinct CDR3 sequences, about 7% found once. Time point meaning: patch test 1, 2 weeks after DPC sensitization. As to treatment: therapeutic diphenylcyclopropenone sensitization with weekly scalp DPC. The sequencing here drew on whole blood, taken in connection with sensitization to the hapten diphenylcyclopropenone (DPC). These TCRs come from a woman between 18 and 29 years old with alopecia areata. Some clones in this sample may be carry-over from other donors' samples.

The chain combines TRBV4-1 with TRBJ2-1; the match to TRBD2 covers 12 bases. Germline lookup yields CDR1 MGHRA and CDR2 YSYEKL. CDR3 length: 15 residues. V lost 2 bases and J lost 9; bases outside the gene matches: 5. CDR3 sequence: CASSQSTSGGGEQFF. The CDR3 DNA follows: TGCGCCAGCAGCCAATCGACTAGCGGGGGAGGTGAGCAGTTCTTC.

This clonotype was seen a few times. The rearrangement joins TRBV3-1 to TRBJ2-7; D not certain. The CDR3 covers 13 residues. Germline V CDR1 and CDR2: LGHDT, YNNKEL (reference sequence). V shed 4 bases and J shed 6 bases, with 13 bases lying between them. The CDR3: CASSPAYVGEQYF. CDR3 in DNA: TGTGCCAGCAGCCCTGCCTACGTGGGCGAGCAGTACTTC.

This clonotype was recorded a few times. J is TRBJ2-1 and V is TRBV10-3, with D perhaps TRBD1 or TRBD2 (5 bases each). V was clipped by 6 bases and J by 5 bases, with 17 bases between them. In germline, CDR1 is ENHRY, CDR2 SYGVKD. The CDR3 loop spans 15 amino acids. The CDR3: CAIRAGAHADNEQFF. CDR3 DNA: TGTGCCATCAGAGCCGGGGCCCACGCAGACAATGAGCAGTTCTTC.

This clonotype was counted ten times or more. The genes are TRBV5-1 and TRBJ1-2; 7 bases are a match to TRBD1. The CDR3 length is 16 residues. CDR1 SGHRS and CDR2 YFSETQ come from the germline V gene. Trimming at V came to 3 bases and at J to 4 bases, leaving 12 bases not matched to a gene. CDR3 sequence: CASSSTGTVELYGYTF. The DNA of the CDR3 is TGCGCCAGCAGCTCGACCGGGACAGTTGAGCTCTATGGCTACACCTTC. The full variable domain, completed using reference TRBV5-1 and TRBJ1-2, is KAGVTQTPRYLIKTRGQQVTLSCSPISGHRSVSWYQQTPGQGLQFLFEYFSETQRNKGNFPGRFSGRQFSNSRSEMNVSTLELGDSALYLCASSSTGTVELYGYTFGSGTRLTVV.

The chain joins TRBV7-2 to TRBJ2-4; TRBD2 matches at 9 bases. CDR1 SGHTA and CDR2 FQGNSA come from the germline V gene. This CDR3 comprises 19 residues. Trimming removed 5 bases from V and 0 bases from J; junction bases left unmatched: 14. CDR3 amino acids: CASSLEGSGGNRAKNIQYF. CDR3 nucleotide sequence: TGTGCCAGCAGCCTGGAGGGTAGCGGGGGCAATAGAGCCAAAAACATTCAGTACTTC. The full variable domain, completed using reference TRBV7-2 and TRBJ2-4, is GAGVSQSPSNKVTEKGKDVELRCDPISGHTALYWYRQSLGQGLEFLIYFQGNSAPDKSGLPSDRFSAERTGGSVSTLTIQRTQQEDSAVYLCASSLEGSGGNRAKNIQYFGAGTRLSVL.

This clonotype was recorded a few times. The rearrangement joins TRBV6-9 to TRBJ1-5; 7 bases agree with TRBD1. The germline V gene has CDR1 MNHGY and CDR2 SVAAGI. CDR3 length equals 13 residues. J gave up 6 bases and V 7 bases, and 6 bases lay outside the gene matches. The CDR3 DNA follows: TGTGCCAGCACGGACAGGCGCACTCAGCCCCAGCATTTT. It translates to CASTDRRTQPQHF.

J is TRBJ1-2 and V is TRBV29-1; D gene uncertain. The CDR3 covers 15 residues. The germline V and J ends were trimmed by 7 bases and 0 bases, with 18 bases remaining between them. Germline CDR1 and CDR2: SQVTM and ANQGSEA. This CDR3 reads CSGYTPIDPNYGYTF. The CDR3 DNA sequence: TGCAGCGGGTACACACCTATAGATCCTAACTATGGCTACACCTTC.

This clonotype was detected ten times or more. The rearrangement uses TRBV7-3 and TRBJ2-5, with D perhaps TRBD2 (5 bases). Germline CDR1 reads SGHTA; CDR2 reads FQGTGA. The CDR3 extends over 13 amino acids. Trimming removed 6 bases from V and 2 bases from J, with 10 bases in between. The DNA for the CDR3 is TGTGCCAGCAGTCTTAGCGCACAAGAGACCCAGTACTTC. Its protein product is CASSLSAQETQYF.

This clonotype was seen repeatedly, ten times or more. V gene TRBV6-6 combines with J gene TRBJ2-3, with D possibly TRBD2 on 5 matching bases. There are 14 residues in the CDR3. With 7 bases removed from V and 1 base from J, the gap between germline ends came to 12 bases. Germline CDR1 is MNHNY and CDR2 is SVGAGI (reference sequence). CDR3 nucleotides: TGTGCCAGCAAACGAATCGGGGGCACAGATACGCAGTATTTT. This codes for CASKRIGGTDTQYF.

This clonotype occurred a few times. CDR3 nucleotides: TGTGCCAGCAGCCCCCACCTCTTGACAGTTGAAGCTTTCTTT. Protein: CASSPHLLTVEAFF. The gene calls are TRBV7-2 and TRBJ1-1; D is perhaps TRBD1 (5 bases). Per the germline V gene, CDR1 is SGHTA and CDR2 is FQGNSA. This CDR3 spans 14 amino acids. The V end lost 5 bases, the J end lost 7 bases, and 17 bases lay between the germline ends. The full variable domain, completed using reference TRBV7-2 and TRBJ1-1, is GAGVSQSPSNKVTEKGKDVELRCDPISGHTALYWYRQSLGQGLEFLIYFQGNSAPDKSGLPSDRFSAERTGGSVSTLTIQRTQQEDSAVYLCASSPHLLTVEAFFGQGTRLTVV.

This clonotype was seen only a few times. The chain combines TRBV6-2 or TRBV6-3 with TRBJ1-6, with D uncertain. Trimming removed 2 bases from V and 9 bases from J, with 11 bases in between. Germline CDR1 reads MNHEY; CDR2 reads SVGEGT. CDR3 size: 14 residues. The CDR3 spells CASSYEGFGSPLHF. Written as DNA, the CDR3 is TGTGCCAGCAGTTACGAAGGCTTCGGTTCACCCCTCCACTTT.

This clonotype was seen only a few times. The gene calls are TRBV20-1 and TRBJ2-1, with D unresolved. V lost 1 base to trimming and J lost 5 bases, with 3 bases between them. The CDR3 totals 11 residues. Per the germline V gene, CDR1 is DFQATT and CDR2 is SNEGSKA (reference sequence). CDR3 amino acids: CSARADNEQFF. CDR3 coding DNA: TGCAGTGCTAGAGCGGACAATGAGCAGTTCTTC.

As concerns this clonotype: This could be a read error, since a much larger clone is one nucleotide away. The chain couples TRBV4-3 to TRBJ2-7, with D possibly being TRBD1 (5 bases). The CDR3 length is 14 residues. Per germline, CDR1 LGHNA and CDR2 YSLEER. The V end was cut by 9 bases, the J end by 12 bases, with 27 bases between. The CDR3 spells CASPSTPTASLRYF. CDR3 DNA: TGCGCCAGTCCCTCAACACCGACAGCGAGCCTGAGGTACTTC.

V usage is TRBV2 and J usage is TRBJ2-6, with 9 bases identical to TRBD1. The trim removed 5 bases at V and 4 bases at J, leaving 6 bases unmatched. The length of the CDR3 is 16 residues. The germline CDR1 and CDR2 sequences are SNHLY and FYNNEI. The CDR3 sequence: CASSTGTGYGANVLTF. CDR3 sequence (DNA): TGTGCCAGCAGTACCGGGACAGGGTACGGGGCCAACGTCCTGACTTTC.

This clonotype has at least ten counts. Compared with germline, one end of the junction differs, possibly owing to a read error. The rearrangement joins TRBV6-5 to TRBJ1-4; D might be TRBD1 (6 bases). From germline, CDR1 is MNHEY and CDR2 SVGAGI. The CDR3 runs 15 residues. CDR3 coding DNA: TGTGCCAGCAGTTACTCGGGGACAACGAATGAAAAACTGTTTTTT. This codes for CASSYSGTTNEKLFF.

As concerns this clonotype: The germline gene is not matched at one end of the junction; a read error may be the cause. V usage is TRBV7-2 and J usage is TRBJ2-5; TRBD1 matches at 7 bases. CDR3 length: 15 residues. Germline V gives CDR1 SGHTA, CDR2 FQGNSA. The CDR3 spells CASSLSGTVLESQYF. DNA for the CDR3: TGTGCCAGCAGTTTATCCGGGACAGTCTTGGAGAGCCAGTACTTC. The full variable domain, with the rest looked up from reference TRBV7-2 and TRBJ2-5, is GAGVSQSPSNKVTEKGKDVELRCDPISGHTALYWYRQSLGQGLEFLIYFQGNSAPDKSGLPSDRFSAERTGGSVSTLTIQRTQQEDSAVYLCASSLSGTVLESQYFGPGTRLLVL.

This clonotype was observed many times. This rearrangement joins TRBV14 to TRBJ2-7; TRBD1 matches at 7 bases. Looked up from germline, CDR1 is SGHDN and CDR2 is FVKESK. The CDR3 loop spans 13 amino acids. The junction had 10 bases not matched to a gene; V was cut back by 4 bases and J by 10 bases. CDR3 in DNA: TGTGCCAGCAGCCCCCGACTCCAGGGGGAACAGTACTTC. This encodes CASSPRLQGEQYF.

The J gene is TRBJ1-2, the V gene TRBV4-2; the D gene is possibly TRBD1 (6 bases). This CDR3 is built from 16 residues. Trimming took 0 bases from V and 4 from J, leaving 15 bases between them. Germline V gives CDR1 LGHNA, CDR2 YNFKEQ. The CDR3 here is CASSQEGGGATYGYTF. In DNA, the CDR3 is TGTGCCAGCAGCCAAGAAGGAGGGGGGGCTACCTATGGCTACACCTTC.

This clonotype was recorded a few times. This rearrangement joins TRBV20-1 to TRBJ1-5, with D maybe TRBD1 (6 bases). The V gene lost 2 bases and the J gene lost 2 bases, with 16 bases spanning the gap. The CDR3 contains 16 residues. Germline assignment: CDR1 DFQATT and CDR2 SNEGSKA (reference sequence). The CDR3 reads CSARTSGARGNQPQHF. CDR3 in DNA: TGCAGTGCTAGAACGTCGGGGGCCAGGGGCAATCAGCCCCAGCATTTT.

This clonotype was counted ten times or more. The genes are TRBV6-2 or TRBV6-3 and TRBJ2-7; no reliable D call. Germline CDR1 is MNHEY and CDR2 is SVGEGT. V lost 3 bases, J lost 7 bases, and 13 bases lay in between. This CDR3 has 13 amino acids. CDR3 sequence: CASSYMEYQEQYF. The CDR3 coding sequence is TGTGCCAGCAGTTATATGGAGTACCAGGAGCAGTACTTC.

There are a few counts of this clonotype. The CDR3 region has the DNA TGTGCCAGCAGTTCCGGGATCAGGGGGCTCAGGGAGCCCCAATACGCGAACACCGGGGAGCTGTTTTTT. Amino acids: CASSSGIRGLREPQYANTGELFF. The chain uses TRBV12-3 or TRBV12-4 and TRBJ2-2; 8 bases are a match to TRBD1. The CDR3 totals 23 residues. The V segment lost 4 bases and the J segment 0 bases; nucleotides outside the gene matches: 25.

CDR3 loop: CASSGNGGTGSYNEQFF. The CDR3, as DNA: TGTGCCAGCAGCGGGAATGGGGGCACCGGCTCCTACAATGAGCAGTTCTTC. The chain combines TRBV9 with TRBJ2-1; maybe TRBD1 (6 bases). The CDR3 covers 17 residues. Germline-derived CDR1 and CDR2 are SGDLS and YYNGEE. The V end was cut by 3 bases, the J end by 0 bases, with 16 bases between.

This clonotype has just a few counts. The genes are TRBV20-1 and TRBJ1-4; perhaps TRBD1 as D (6 bases). Germline loops: CDR1 DFQATT, CDR2 SNEGSKA (reference sequence). V was pared by 6 bases and J by 1 base, with 15 bases between. This CDR3 spans 15 amino acids. The CDR3 protein is CSARGFWETNEKLFF. In nucleotides, the CDR3 is TGCAGTGCAAGGGGGTTTTGGGAAACTAATGAAAAACTGTTTTTT.

This clonotype occurred a few times. The rearrangement joins TRBV27 to TRBJ2-5; D uncertain. The V and J ends lost 4 bases and 5 bases respectively, with 14 bases between them. The CDR3 runs to 14 residues. Germline V gene sequence: CDR1 MNHEY, CDR2 SMNVEV (reference sequence). CDR3 protein: CASSSLSTTETQYF. The CDR3 coding sequence is TGTGCCAGCAGTTCCCTCAGTACCACCGAGACCCAGTACTTC.

As regards this clonotype: A read error may be the cause here, since a much bigger clone is one base away. V and J are TRBV5-1 and TRBJ2-3, with 7 nucleotides matching TRBD2. In germline, CDR1 is SGHRS, CDR2 YFSETQ. CDR3 length equals 16 residues. CDR3 amino acids: CANSLSPSGGTDTQYF. Here the CDR3 DNA reads TGCGCCAACAGCTTGTCGCCTAGCGGCGGTACAGATACGCAGTATTTT.

This clonotype was observed many times. The chain has TRBV6-5 and TRBJ2-2; 10 nucleotides agree with TRBD2. Looked up from germline, CDR1 is MNHEY and CDR2 is SVGAGI. The CDR3 consists of 18 residues. After removal of 0 bases from V and 6 bases from J, the junction contained 10 bases not matched to a gene. The CDR3 here is CASSYSNPSGGAAGELFF. CDR3 nucleotide sequence: TGTGCCAGCAGTTACTCGAATCCTAGCGGGGGTGCTGCCGGGGAGCTGTTTTTT.

This clonotype appeared a few times. This chain joins TRBV12-5 and TRBJ2-3, with D possibly TRBD1 on 5 matching bases. Per the germline V gene, CDR1 is LGHNT and CDR2 is FRNRAP. The germline V and J ends were trimmed by 2 bases and 0 bases, with 6 bases remaining between them. The CDR3 is 14 amino acids. The CDR3 DNA follows: TGTGCTAGTGGTTTGCCAGGGAGCACAGATACGCAGTATTTT. Translated: CASGLPGSTDTQYF.